A single sample is the source of the 28 T cell receptor beta chains below, sequenced in a study of T cells after yellow fever vaccination. Each CDR3 protein gets one entry after TCRdb re-called the 5' RACE reads with MiXCR. Of some 300,000 distinct CDR3 sequences in the sample, less than 4.5% were seen once. The specimen was PBMCs, collected on the day of the yellow fever booster vaccination. Receptors originate from a man aged 18 to 29 who received the YFV17D yellow fever vaccine.

This clonotype showed up many times. The chain combines TRBV14 with TRBJ2-2, with TRBD1 matching 7 bases. V lost 4 bases and J lost 1; bases outside the gene matches: 3. Germline V gene lookup returns CDR1 SGHDN and CDR2 FVKESK. This CDR3 spans 15 amino acids. CDR3 bases: TGTGCCAGCAGCCCACGGGACAGGAACACCGGGGAGCTGTTTTTT. It translates to CASSPRDRNTGELFF.

There are a few counts of this clonotype. The chain employs TRBV15 and TRBJ2-7, with a tentative D call TRBD1 (5 bases). This CDR3 spans 14 amino acids. Germline CDR1 reads LNHNV; CDR2 reads YYDKDF (reference sequence). Trimming left V 0 bases short and J 2 bases short, with 8 bases between. CDR3 amino acids: CATSREIGAYEQYV. CDR3 sequence (DNA): TGTGCCACCAGCAGAGAGATAGGGGCCTACGAGCAGTACGTC.

This clonotype was observed at least ten times. This chain joins TRBV5-1 and TRBJ2-1, with D hard to call. This CDR3 is 12 amino acids long. V was cut by 0 bases and J by 8 bases, with 6 bases left in between. Germline loops: CDR1 SGHRS, CDR2 YFSETQ. CDR3 nucleotide sequence: TGCGCCAGCAGCTTGGCGCTAGATGAGCAGTTCTTC. Its protein is CASSLALDEQFF.

The V and J genes are TRBV7-2 and TRBJ1-5; TRBD1 might be the D (6 bases). V lost 5 bases and J 2 bases, leaving 13 bases between the germline ends. The CDR3 runs to 15 residues. Germline V gives CDR1 SGHTA, CDR2 FQGNSA. CDR3 coding DNA: TGTGCCAGCAGCCCACAGGGAGGAGGCAATCAGCCCCAGCATTTT. It specifies CASSPQGGGNQPQHF.

The chain recombines TRBV27 with TRBJ1-1; tentatively, D is TRBD1 (6 bases). CDR3 length: 17 residues. Per the germline V gene, CDR1 is MNHEY and CDR2 is SMNVEV (reference sequence). Trimming cost V 6 bases and J 0 bases, with 20 bases left between them. The CDR3 loop reads CASRTVGHQGMNTEAFF. Here the CDR3 DNA reads TGTGCCAGCAGGACCGTGGGACACCAGGGGATGAACACTGAAGCTTTCTTT.

This chain connects TRBV28 to TRBJ1-3, with 7 nucleotides matching TRBD1. This CDR3 region has 18 residues. The germline gives CDR1 MDHEN, CDR2 SYDVKM. The V gene end was trimmed by 2 bases and the J gene end by 0 bases; junction bases not matched to a gene: 10. CDR3 loop: CASSLPDREWYSGNTIYF. The CDR3 nucleotides are TGTGCCAGCAGTTTACCCGACAGGGAATGGTACTCTGGAAACACCATATATTTT.

This clonotype was counted many times. This chain links TRBV29-1 with TRBJ2-2; D ambiguous. The CDR3 contains 10 residues. V gave up 1 base and J gave up 7 bases, with 1 base separating them. Germline CDR1 reads SQVTM; CDR2 reads ANQGSEA. As DNA, the CDR3 is TGCAGCGTTGAAGTCGGGGAGCTGTTTTTT. Amino acid sequence: CSVEVGELFF.

This clonotype was seen a handful of times. The chain joins TRBV5-1 to TRBJ1-4; possibly TRBD1 for D (5 bases). Trimming took off 0 bases at V and 5 bases at J, with 14 bases between the two ends. Germline loops: CDR1 SGHRS, CDR2 YFSETQ. The CDR3 totals 16 residues. The CDR3 spells CASSLGGTGTNEKLFF. Here the CDR3 DNA reads TGCGCCAGCAGCTTGGGAGGTACAGGAACAAATGAAAAACTGTTTTTT.

This clonotype has a count of ten or more. The genes are TRBV27 and TRBJ2-7; 7 positions agree with TRBD2. Germline V CDR1 and CDR2: MNHEY, SMNVEV (reference sequence). CDR3 length: 15 amino acids. V shed 0 bases and J 6 bases; nucleotides not matched to a gene: 8. The CDR3 sequence is CASSLSRAPGGEQYV. The CDR3 bases are TGTGCCAGCAGTTTATCGAGGGCCCCGGGGGGCGAGCAGTACGTC.

The rearrangement uses TRBV7-9 and TRBJ2-7; weak D call: TRBD2 (5 bases). The CDR3 covers 12 residues. Looked up from germline, CDR1 is SEHNR and CDR2 is FQNEAQ (reference sequence). The V and J ends lost 4 bases and 5 bases respectively, with 9 bases between them. The CDR3 loop reads CASSSTGDEQYV. As DNA, the CDR3 is TGTGCCAGCAGCTCAACCGGGGACGAGCAGTACGTC.

In regard to this clonotype: A read error is possible here, since a much larger clone lies one base away. V and J are TRBV2 and TRBJ1-5; D is possibly TRBD1 (6 bases). Germline CDR1 is SNHLY and CDR2 is FYNNEI. The CDR3 contains 19 residues. Written as DNA, the CDR3 is TGTGCCAGCAGTGCTTTGGCCTGGACAGCCGATTATAGCAATCAGCCCGAGCATTTT. The encoded protein is CASSALAWTADYSNQPEHF.

This clonotype was seen ten or more times. J is TRBJ1-2 and V is TRBV18; unclear D gene. The CDR3 covers 16 residues. Germline assignment: CDR1 KGHSH and CDR2 LQKENI. The ends were cut back, 2 bases at V and 2 bases at J, with 15 bases in the middle. The CDR3 DNA is TGTGCCAGCTCACCATATACGCCAGATACCAACTATGGCTACACCTTC. Translation: CASSPYTPDTNYGYTF.

The table lists this clonotype with a few counts. The rearrangement links TRBV14 to TRBJ2-7, with D possibly being TRBD2 (6 bases). The germline gives CDR1 SGHDN, CDR2 FVKESK. This CDR3 has 12 residues. V was cut by 1 base and J by 9 bases, with 10 bases left in between. The CDR3 coding sequence is TGTGCCAGCAGCCAAGGGTCGGGAGTGCAGTACTTC. Translating gives CASSQGSGVQYF.

The chain links TRBV12-3 or TRBV12-4 to TRBJ1-6, with no clear D. This CDR3 is built from 13 residues. V was cut by 1 base and J by 8 bases, with 6 bases left in between. Here the CDR3 reads CASSLEIYSPLHF. In DNA, the CDR3 is TGTGCCAGCAGTTTAGAGATTTATTCACCCCTCCACTTT.

This clonotype was seen repeatedly, ten times or more. The chain couples TRBV20-1 to TRBJ2-3; D not resolved. V was clipped by 6 bases and J by 0 bases, with 7 bases between them. Germline loops: CDR1 DFQATT, CDR2 SNEGSKA (reference sequence). This CDR3 region has 12 residues. The CDR3 nucleotides are TGCAGTGCCGCCCCTAGCACAGATACGCAGTATTTT. The encoded protein is CSAAPSTDTQYF.

The rearrangement joins TRBV4-1 to TRBJ2-7, with 8 bases that match TRBD2. The length of the CDR3 is 14 residues. After removal of 4 bases from V and 5 bases from J, the junction contained 7 bases not matched to a gene. Per germline, CDR1 MGHRA and CDR2 YSYEKL. The CDR3 DNA follows: TGCGCCAGCAGCCGGAGGACCGGGGGGGACGAGCAGTACGTC. The encoded protein is CASSRRTGGDEQYV.

This clonotype was recorded at least ten times. The genes are TRBV5-1 and TRBJ1-1; 7 bases match TRBD1. The germline V gene has CDR1 SGHRS and CDR2 YFSETQ. The CDR3 runs 14 residues. J lost 1 base, V lost 4 bases, and 4 bases had no gene match. The CDR3, as DNA: TGCGCCAGCAGCCCGGGACAGCCGAACACTGAAGCTTTCTTT. Its translation: CASSPGQPNTEAFF.

This clonotype was recorded at least ten times. The CDR3 loop reads CAWSVLAGVYEQYF. CDR3 bases: TGTGCCTGGAGTGTTCTAGCGGGGGTCTACGAGCAGTACTTC. The chain carries TRBV30 and TRBJ2-7; 10 bases are a match to TRBD2. Germline V CDR1 and CDR2: GTSNPN, SVGIG (reference sequence). The ends lost 0 bases at V and 3 bases at J; junction bases unmatched: 2. The CDR3 runs 14 residues.

In this sample, this clonotype turned up a few times. The chain joins TRBV27 to TRBJ2-2; D perhaps matches TRBD2 (5 bases). CDR3 length equals 14 residues. V lost 3 bases and J 6 bases, leaving 11 bases between the germline ends. The germline CDR1 and CDR2 sequences are MNHEY and SMNVEV (reference sequence). As DNA, the CDR3 is TGTGCCAGCAGTTTTGGCCTGAGGGCCGGGGAGCTGTTTTTT. Protein: CASSFGLRAGELFF.

This CDR3 is CASSFADRVRYNEQFF. The CDR3 DNA reads TGTGCCAGCAGTTTTGCGGACAGGGTGAGGTACAATGAGCAGTTCTTC. The chain recombines TRBV6-5 with TRBJ2-1, with 8 bases fitting TRBD1. CDR3 length equals 16 residues. CDR1 and CDR2 from the germline V gene are MNHEY and SVGAGI. Losses at the gene ends were 4 bases for V and 4 bases for J; bases not matched to a gene: 9.

This clonotype has more than one count but fewer than ten. The J gene is TRBJ2-2, the V gene TRBV12-5, with a tentative D call TRBD1 (6 bases). The CDR3 is 16 residues long. Germline CDR1 is LGHNT and CDR2 is FRNRAP. The V end lost 3 bases, the J end lost 0 bases, and 11 bases lay between the germline ends. The CDR3 nucleotides read TGTGCTAGTGGTTTCTTACAGGGAACGAACACCGGGGAGCTGTTTTTT. This encodes CASGFLQGTNTGELFF.

This clonotype occurred many times. The gene calls are TRBV7-9 and TRBJ2-7; D possibly uses TRBD1 or TRBD2 (6 bases each). Germline assignment: CDR1 SEHNR and CDR2 FQNEAQ (reference sequence). The CDR3 covers 14 residues. With 6 bases removed from V and 3 bases from J, the gap between germline ends came to 15 bases. As DNA, the CDR3 is TGTGCCAGCAGTAAAGGAGGAGGGGGCTACGAGCAGTACGTC. This encodes CASSKGGGGYEQYV.

In regard to this clonotype: Just one base apart from a much larger clone, this may be a read error. The chain combines TRBV7-2 with TRBJ1-1; D is unclear. Deletions cut 3 bases from V and 0 bases from J, with 8 bases between. CDR1 and CDR2 from the germline V gene are SGHTA and FQGNSA. The CDR3 loop spans 14 amino acids. CDR3 in amino acids: CASSLVSVNTEAFF. The CDR3 DNA reads as TGTGCCAGCAGCTTGGTGTCAGTGAACACTGAAGCTTTCTTT.

The table lists this clonotype with a few counts. This sequence joins TRBV5-4 and TRBJ2-3, with D perhaps matching TRBD1 or TRBD2 (5 bases each). Trimming took 7 bases from V and 0 from J, leaving 18 bases between them. Germline values: CDR1 SGHNT, CDR2 YYREEE (reference sequence). CDR3 length equals 16 residues. CDR3 nucleotides: TGTGCCAGCCATGTGCTACGGGACGGAAGCACAGATACGCAGTATTTT. It translates to CASHVLRDGSTDTQYF.

This clonotype was detected many times. The V call is TRBV6-2 or TRBV6-3, the J call TRBJ2-7; 8 nucleotides agree with TRBD2. CDR3 length: 17 residues. With 2 bases clipped from V and 0 bases from J, the junction kept 9 bases outside the gene matches. Germline CDR1 is MNHEY and CDR2 is SVGEGT. CDR3 bases: TGTGCCAGCAGTTACAGGCTACTAGCGGAAAGCTCCTACGAGCAGTACGTC. Translated: CASSYRLLAESSYEQYV.

In its sample, this clonotype was seen many times. V gene TRBV27 combines with J gene TRBJ1-2; D is uncertain. This CDR3 region has 15 residues. Between the trimmed V and J ends, which lost 2 bases and 6 bases, there was a span of 16 bases. Per the germline V gene, CDR1 is MNHEY and CDR2 is SMNVEV (reference sequence). CDR3 region: CASSLRPAVGNGYTF. CDR3 DNA: TGTGCCAGCAGTTTAAGGCCGGCAGTCGGTAATGGCTACACCTTC.

There are many counts of this clonotype. The gene calls are TRBV27 and TRBJ1-1; 9 nucleotides align to TRBD1. The CDR3 spans 13 residues. CDR1 is MNHEY and CDR2 is SMNVEV in the germline V gene (reference sequence). V was clipped by 6 bases and J by 6 bases; unmatched bases: 5. CDR3 bases: TGTGCCAGCAGGGGACAGGGTGAACCTGAAGCTTTCTTT. This gives the protein CASRGQGEPEAFF.

The V and J genes are TRBV9 and TRBJ1-6; D remains ambiguous. Germline assignment: CDR1 SGDLS and CDR2 YYNGEE. The V and J ends lost 3 bases and 11 bases respectively, with 12 bases between them. The CDR3 extends over 13 amino acids. The CDR3 is CASSGAWRTPLHF. In DNA, the CDR3 is TGTGCCAGCAGCGGGGCCTGGAGGACACCCCTCCACTTT.